This is a list of T cell receptor beta chains from one sample in a study of identical twins. Using its own MiXCR run on the 5' RACE reads, TCRdb lists one record per CDR3 protein. The data hold a few hundred thousand distinct CDR3 sequences, with 10% observed a single time. Sequencing used memory T cells sorted from blood. These receptors all come from a man aged 45-60 years in good health. Each CDR3 is given with its conserved first and last residue. A D gene is named only where the DNA matches it firmly. Rows may omit the clone size; those that give it use once, few, many or a size class.

TRBD2	TRBV19	TRBJ2-1	.	TGTGCCAGTAGTACCCTGTCACTAGCGGGCGGAAATGAGCAGTTCTTC	CASSTLSLAGGNEQFF
.	TRBV20-1	TRBJ2-2	once	TGCAGTGCTAGGGGAGGAGGGGCTTCGAACACCGGGGAGCTGTTTTTT	CSARGGGASNTGELFF
.	TRBV7-2	TRBJ2-5	many	TGTGCCAGCAGCCAGCCTCCGGGGTCGGGAGAGACCCAGTACTTC	CASSQPPGSGETQYF
TRBD2	TRBV11-2	TRBJ2-7	few	TGTGCCAGCAGCCTATCCGGGACTAGCGGGGGGGCAATTTGGGAACAGTACTTC	CASSLSGTSGGAIWEQYF
TRBD1	TRBV7-2	TRBJ2-7	.	TGTGCCAGCAGTTCTCGACAGGGGGCGGTGATCGAGCAGTACTTC	CASSSRQGAVIEQYF
.	TRBV3-1	TRBJ1-1	few	TGTGCCAGCAGCCAATGGGGAACAGCTGAAGCTTTCTTT	CASSQWGTAEAFF
TRBD2	TRBV3-1	TRBJ2-3	many	TGTGCCAGCAGCCAGACTCGACTAGCGGGAGGAAATACGCAGTATTTT	CASSQTRLAGGNTQYF
TRBD1	TRBV6-1	TRBJ2-7	many	TGTGCCAGCAGGGGGACAGGGCGCTCCTACGAGCAGTACTTC	CASRGTGRSYEQYF
TRBD1	TRBV29-1	TRBJ2-1	few	TGCAGCATCTCAAACGGACAGGGAGCAGGGCGTGAGCAGTTCTTC	CSISNGQGAGREQFF
TRBD2	TRBV11-1	TRBJ2-1	.	TGTGCCAGCAGCGTAGCGGGAGAGGTCGGTGAGCAGTTCTTC	CASSVAGEVGEQFF
.	TRBV28	TRBJ1-2	.	TGTGCCAGCAGTTTATCTCCACAAACTTATGGCTACACCTTC	CASSLSPQTYGYTF
.	TRBV6-1	TRBJ2-5	many	TGTGCCAGCAGCCAACCACACGCTAAGCAAGAGACCCAGTACTTC	CASSQPHAKQETQYF
.	TRBV12-3/TRBV12-4	TRBJ1-3	many	TGTGCCAGCAGCCCGGGGAACTATGGAAACACCATATATTTT	CASSPGNYGNTIYF
TRBD1	TRBV29-1	TRBJ1-1	many	TGCAGCGTCTGGGACAGGGGAATCGGGGCTGAAGCTTTCTTT	CSVWDRGIGAEAFF
.	TRBV28	TRBJ1-2	many	TGTGCCAGCAGCGGACAGTCCTATGGCTACACCTTC	CASSGQSYGYTF
.	TRBV19	TRBJ2-4	many	TGTGCCAGTAGTCCAGGACGGGGGCCAGCCAAAAACATTCAGTACTTC	CASSPGRGPAKNIQYF
.	TRBV19	TRBJ1-6	.	TGTGCCAGTAGTCGCCGGAATCTCCCTAATTCACCCCTCCACTTT	CASSRRNLPNSPLHF